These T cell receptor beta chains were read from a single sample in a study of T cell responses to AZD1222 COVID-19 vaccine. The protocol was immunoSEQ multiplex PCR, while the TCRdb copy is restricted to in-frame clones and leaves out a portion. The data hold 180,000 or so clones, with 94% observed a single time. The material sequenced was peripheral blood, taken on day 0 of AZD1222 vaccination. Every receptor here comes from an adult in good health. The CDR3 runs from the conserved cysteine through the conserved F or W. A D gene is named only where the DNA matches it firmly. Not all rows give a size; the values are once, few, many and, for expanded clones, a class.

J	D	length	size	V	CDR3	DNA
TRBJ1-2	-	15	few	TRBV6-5	CASTNPEAPGRGYTF	TGTGCCAGCACCAACCCTGAGGCCCCGGGGCGTGGCTACACCTTC
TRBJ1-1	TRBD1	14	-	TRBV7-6	CASSISGTGVEAFF	TGTGCCAGCAGCATATCCGGGACAGGGGTTGAAGCTTTCTTT
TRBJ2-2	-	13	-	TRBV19	CASSPQNTGELFF	TGTGCCAGTAGTCCCCAGAACACCGGGGAGCTGTTTTTT
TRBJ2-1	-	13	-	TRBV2	CASSKKQADEQFF	TGTGCCAGCAGTAAAAAGCAGGCGGATGAGCAGTTCTTC
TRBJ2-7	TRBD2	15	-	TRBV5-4	CASSLDRTSGYEQYF	TGTGCCAGCAGCTTGGACCGGACTAGCGGTTACGAGCAGTACTTC
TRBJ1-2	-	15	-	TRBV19	CASSSPGRLGYGYTF	TGTGCCAGTAGTTCCCCGGGACGCCTTGGATATGGCTACACCTTC
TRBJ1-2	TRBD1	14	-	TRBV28	CASNTGGENYGYTF	TGTGCCAGCAATACAGGGGGCGAAAACTATGGCTACACCTTC
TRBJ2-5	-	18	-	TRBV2	CASSGTRGSHISRETQYF	TGTGCCAGCAGTGGAACGAGGGGAAGCCATATTTCGAGAGAGACCCAGTACTTC
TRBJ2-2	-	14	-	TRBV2	CASTFGSNTGELFF	TGTGCCAGCACCTTCGGATCGAACACCGGGGAGCTGTTTTTT
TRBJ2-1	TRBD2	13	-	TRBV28	CASSLSGSDEQFF	TGTGCCAGCAGTTTAAGCGGGAGCGATGAGCAGTTCTTC
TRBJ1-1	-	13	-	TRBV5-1	CASSRITGFEAFF	TGCGCCAGCAGCCGGATAACAGGGTTCGAAGCTTTCTTT
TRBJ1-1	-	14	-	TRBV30	CAYREGTSWTEAFF	TGTGCCTATCGAGAAGGGACCTCGTGGACTGAAGCTTTCTTT
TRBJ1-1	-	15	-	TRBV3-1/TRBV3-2	CASSRLGRSDTEAFF	TGTGCCAGCAGCCGGTTGGGCAGGAGTGACACTGAAGCTTTCTTT
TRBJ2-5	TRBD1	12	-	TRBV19	CASGDRQETQYF	TGTGCCAGTGGGGACAGACAAGAGACCCAGTACTTC
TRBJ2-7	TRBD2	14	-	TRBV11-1	CASSRLAGDYEQYF	TGTGCCAGCAGCCGACTAGCGGGGGATTACGAGCAGTACTTC
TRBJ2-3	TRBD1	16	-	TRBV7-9	CASSPTGAQSSDTQYF	TGTGCCAGCAGCCCGACAGGGGCCCAAAGTTCAGATACGCAGTATTTT
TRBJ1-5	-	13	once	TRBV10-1	CASSAHLNQPQHF	TGCGCCAGCAGTGCGCACCTCAATCAGCCCCAGCATTTT
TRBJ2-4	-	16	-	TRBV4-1	CASRPGPSAALSIQYF	TGCGCCAGCAGACCGGGACCTTCGGCCGCCCTGAGCATTCAGTACTTC
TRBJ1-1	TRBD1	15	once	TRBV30	CAWNPGQGAGTEAFF	TGTGCCTGGAATCCGGGACAGGGGGCTGGAACTGAAGCTTTCTTT
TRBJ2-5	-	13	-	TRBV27	CASSLSGKETQYF	TGTGCCAGCAGTTTGTCAGGAAAAGAGACCCAGTACTTC
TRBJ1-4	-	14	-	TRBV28	CASSLAGRNEKLFF	TGTGCCAGCAGTTTAGCAGGCCGGAACGAAAAACTGTTTTTT
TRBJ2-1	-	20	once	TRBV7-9	CASSNGLGDLNGRWGNEQFF	TGTGCCAGCAGCAACGGTCTCGGGGATCTAAACGGGAGATGGGGCAATGAGCAGTTCTTC
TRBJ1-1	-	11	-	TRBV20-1	CSASERVEAFF	TGCAGTGCTAGTGAAAGGGTGGAAGCTTTCTTT
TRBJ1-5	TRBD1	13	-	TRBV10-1	CASSLTGNQPQHF	TGCGCCAGCAGTTTGACAGGGAATCAGCCCCAGCATTTT
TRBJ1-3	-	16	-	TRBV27	CASSFRPPGVGNTIYF	TGTGCCAGCAGTTTCCGCCCCCCCGGGGTTGGAAACACCATATATTTT
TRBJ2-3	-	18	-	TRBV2	CASTLALGLHLSTDTQYF	TGTGCCAGCACCCTGGCCCTCGGACTTCACTTGAGCACAGATACGCAGTATTTT
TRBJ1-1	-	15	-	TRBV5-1	CASSLGPGMNTEAFF	TGCGCCAGCAGCTTGGGGCCGGGAATGAACACTGAAGCTTTCTTT
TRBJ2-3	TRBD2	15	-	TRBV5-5	CASSSSGTSYDTQYF	TGTGCCAGCAGCTCGTCCGGGACTAGTTACGATACGCAGTATTTT
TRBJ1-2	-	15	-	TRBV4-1	CASSHPGTVNYGYTF	TGCGCCAGCAGCCATCCCGGGACGGTGAACTATGGCTACACCTTC
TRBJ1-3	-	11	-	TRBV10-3	CATMVGNTIYF	TGTGCCACCATGGTCGGAAACACCATATATTTT
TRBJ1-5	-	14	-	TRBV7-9	CASSLKGDNQPQHF	TGTGCCAGCAGCCTTAAGGGGGACAATCAGCCCCAGCATTTT
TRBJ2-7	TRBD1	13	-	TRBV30	CAWISQGVGEQYF	TGTGCCTGGATTAGTCAGGGGGTGGGGGAGCAGTACTTC
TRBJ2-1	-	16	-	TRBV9	CASSPRWKGVVNEQFF	TGTGCCAGCAGCCCCCGATGGAAGGGTGTAGTAAATGAGCAGTTCTTC
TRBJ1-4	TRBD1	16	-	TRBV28	CASSLDRWGTNEKLFF	TGTGCCAGCAGTTTGGACAGGTGGGGGACCAATGAAAAACTGTTTTTT
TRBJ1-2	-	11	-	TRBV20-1	CSASLGPGYTF	TGCAGTGCCAGCTTGGGGCCTGGCTACACCTTC
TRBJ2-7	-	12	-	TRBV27	CASTSGAYEQYF	TGTGCCAGCACATCGGGGGCCTACGAGCAGTACTTC
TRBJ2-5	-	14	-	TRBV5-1	CASSPGTQEETQYF	TGCGCCAGCAGCCCCGGGACTCAGGAAGAGACCCAGTACTTC
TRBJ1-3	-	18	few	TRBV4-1	CASSQEGLLGRPGNTIYF	TGCGCCAGCAGCCAAGAGGGATTATTGGGGCGGCCTGGAAACACCATATATTTT